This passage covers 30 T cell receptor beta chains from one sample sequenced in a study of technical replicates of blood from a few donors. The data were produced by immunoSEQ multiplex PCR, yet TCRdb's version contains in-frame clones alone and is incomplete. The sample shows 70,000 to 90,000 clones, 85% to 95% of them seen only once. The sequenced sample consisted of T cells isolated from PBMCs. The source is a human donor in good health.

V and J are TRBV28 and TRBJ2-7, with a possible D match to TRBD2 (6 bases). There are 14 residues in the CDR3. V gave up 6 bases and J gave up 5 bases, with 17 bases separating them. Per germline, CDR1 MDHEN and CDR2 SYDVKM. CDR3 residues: CASSRSSGSNEQYF. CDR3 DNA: TGTGCCAGCAGCCGGAGTAGCGGTTCCAACGAGCAGTACTTC.

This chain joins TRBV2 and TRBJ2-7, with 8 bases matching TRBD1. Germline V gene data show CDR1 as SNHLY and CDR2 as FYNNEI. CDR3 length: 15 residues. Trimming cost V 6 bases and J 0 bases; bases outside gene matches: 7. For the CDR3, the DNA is TGTGCCAGCAGATTCCAGGGGGCGCCCTCCTACGAGCAGTACTTC. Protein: CASRFQGAPSYEQYF.

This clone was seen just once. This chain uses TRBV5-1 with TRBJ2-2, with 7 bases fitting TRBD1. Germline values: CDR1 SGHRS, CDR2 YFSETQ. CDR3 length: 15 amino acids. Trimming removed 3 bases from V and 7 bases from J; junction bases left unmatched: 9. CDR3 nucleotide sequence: TGCGCCAGCAGCTCGCCCACAGGGGATCGCGGGGAGCTGTTTTTT. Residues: CASSSPTGDRGELFF.

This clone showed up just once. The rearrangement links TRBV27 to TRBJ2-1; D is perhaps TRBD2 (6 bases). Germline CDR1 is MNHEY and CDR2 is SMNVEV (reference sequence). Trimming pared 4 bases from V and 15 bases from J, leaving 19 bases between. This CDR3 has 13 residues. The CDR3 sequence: CASSSPGGGTRFF. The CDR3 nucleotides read TGTGCCAGCAGTTCTCCTGGGGGAGGTACGCGGTTCTTC.

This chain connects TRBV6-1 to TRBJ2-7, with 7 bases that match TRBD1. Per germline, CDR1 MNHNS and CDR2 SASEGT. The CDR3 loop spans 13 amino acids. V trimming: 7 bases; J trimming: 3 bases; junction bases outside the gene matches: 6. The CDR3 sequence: CASILGQHYEQYF. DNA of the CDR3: TGTGCCAGCATCCTGGGACAGCACTACGAGCAGTACTTC.

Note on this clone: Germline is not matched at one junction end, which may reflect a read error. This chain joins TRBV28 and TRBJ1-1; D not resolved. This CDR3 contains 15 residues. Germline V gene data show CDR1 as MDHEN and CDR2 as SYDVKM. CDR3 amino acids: CASTKHHPTNAEAFF. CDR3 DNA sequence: TGTGCCAGCACCAAACACCACCCCACGAACGCTGAAGCTTTCTTT.

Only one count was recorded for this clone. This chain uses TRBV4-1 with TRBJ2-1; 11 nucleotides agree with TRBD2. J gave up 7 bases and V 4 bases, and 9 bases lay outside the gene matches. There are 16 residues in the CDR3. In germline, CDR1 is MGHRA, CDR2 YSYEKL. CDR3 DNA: TGCGCCAGCAGCCCCCAACTAGCGGGAGTACTTAATGAGCAGTTCTTC. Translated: CASSPQLAGVLNEQFF.

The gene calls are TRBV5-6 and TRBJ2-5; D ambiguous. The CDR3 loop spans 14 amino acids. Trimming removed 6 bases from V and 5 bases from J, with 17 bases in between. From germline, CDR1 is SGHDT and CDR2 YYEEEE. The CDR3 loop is CASILRSPSETQYF. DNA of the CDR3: TGTGCCAGCATTCTGAGGTCCCCCAGCGAGACCCAGTACTTC.

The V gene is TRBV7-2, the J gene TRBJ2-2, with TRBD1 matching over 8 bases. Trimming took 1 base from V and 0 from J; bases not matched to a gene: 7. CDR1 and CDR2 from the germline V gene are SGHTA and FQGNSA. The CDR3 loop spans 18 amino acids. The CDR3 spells CASSLEAGGPSNTGELFF. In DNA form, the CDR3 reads TGTGCCAGCAGCTTAGAGGCAGGGGGCCCTTCGAACACCGGGGAGCTGTTTTTT.

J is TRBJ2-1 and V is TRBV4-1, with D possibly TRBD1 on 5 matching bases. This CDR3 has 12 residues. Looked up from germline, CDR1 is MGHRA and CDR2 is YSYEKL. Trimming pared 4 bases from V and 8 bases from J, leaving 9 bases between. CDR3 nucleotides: TGCGCCAGCAGCCGGGGCAGGGATGAGCAGTTCTTC. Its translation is CASSRGRDEQFF.

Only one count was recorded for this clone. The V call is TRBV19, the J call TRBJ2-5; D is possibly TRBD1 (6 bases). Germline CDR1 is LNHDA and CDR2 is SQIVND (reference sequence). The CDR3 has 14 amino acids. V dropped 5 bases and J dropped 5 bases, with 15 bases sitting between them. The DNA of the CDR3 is TGTGCCAGTAGTGAACAGGGTTTTCGGGAGACCCAGTACTTC. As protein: CASSEQGFRETQYF. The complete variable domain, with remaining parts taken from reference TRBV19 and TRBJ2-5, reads DGGITQSPKYLFRKEGQNVTLSCEQNLNHDAMYWYRQDPGQGLRLIYYSQIVNDFQKGDIAEGYSVSREKKESFPLTVTSAQKNPTAFYLCASSEQGFRETQYFGPGTRLLVL.

CDR3 nucleotide sequence: TGTGCCAGCTCTTCCGGGGACAGGGACTATGGCTACACCTTC. Protein sequence: CASSSGDRDYGYTF. V gene TRBV6-1 combines with J gene TRBJ1-2, with 9 bases that match TRBD1. The J segment lost 3 bases and the V segment lost 8 bases, leaving 7 bases of the junction unmatched. The germline V gene has CDR1 MNHNS and CDR2 SASEGT. The CDR3 has 14 amino acids.

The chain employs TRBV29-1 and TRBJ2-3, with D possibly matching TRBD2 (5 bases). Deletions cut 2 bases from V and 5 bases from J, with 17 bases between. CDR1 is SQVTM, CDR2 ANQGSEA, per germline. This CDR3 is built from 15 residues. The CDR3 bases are TGCAGCGTTGAATGGGATTCGGGAATGGGAGATACGCAGTATTTT. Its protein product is CSVEWDSGMGDTQYF.

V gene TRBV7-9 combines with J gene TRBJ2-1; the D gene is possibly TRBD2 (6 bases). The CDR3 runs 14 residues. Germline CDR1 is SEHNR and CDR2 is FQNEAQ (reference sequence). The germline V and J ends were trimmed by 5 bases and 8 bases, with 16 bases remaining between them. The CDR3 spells CASSPGGTGDEQFF. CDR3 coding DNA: TGTGCCAGCAGCCCAGGAGGGACTGGGGATGAGCAGTTCTTC.

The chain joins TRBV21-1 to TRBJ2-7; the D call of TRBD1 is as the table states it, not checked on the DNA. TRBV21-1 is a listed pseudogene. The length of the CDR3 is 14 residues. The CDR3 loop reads CASTENRVTYEQYF. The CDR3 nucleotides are TGTGCCAGCACAGAGAACAGGGTGACCTACGAGCAGTACTTC.

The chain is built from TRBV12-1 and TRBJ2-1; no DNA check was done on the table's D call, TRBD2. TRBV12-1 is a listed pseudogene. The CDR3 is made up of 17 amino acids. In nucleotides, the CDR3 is TGTGCCAGCAGCGCCCGACTAGCGGGAGACTCCTACAATGAGCAGTTCTTC. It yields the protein CASSARLAGDSYNEQFF.

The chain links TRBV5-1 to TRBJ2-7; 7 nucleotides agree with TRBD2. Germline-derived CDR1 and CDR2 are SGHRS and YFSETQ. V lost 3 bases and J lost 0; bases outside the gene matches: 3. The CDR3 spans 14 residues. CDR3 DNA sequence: TGCGCCAGCAGCTCTGGCGGGAGCTCCTACGAGCAGTACTTC. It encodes CASSSGGSSYEQYF.

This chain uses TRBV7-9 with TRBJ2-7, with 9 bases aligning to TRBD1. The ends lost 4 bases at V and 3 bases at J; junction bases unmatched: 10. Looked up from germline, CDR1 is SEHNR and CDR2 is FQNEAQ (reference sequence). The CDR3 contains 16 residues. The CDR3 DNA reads TGTGCCAGCAGCTCGGCACAGGGACAGGGAAACTACGAGCAGTACTTC. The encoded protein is CASSSAQGQGNYEQYF.

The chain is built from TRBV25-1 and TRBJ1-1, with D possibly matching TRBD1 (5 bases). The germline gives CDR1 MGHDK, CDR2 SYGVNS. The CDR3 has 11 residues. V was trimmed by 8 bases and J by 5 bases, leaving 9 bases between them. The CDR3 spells CASGQGTEAFF. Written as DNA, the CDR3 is TGTGCCAGCGGTCAGGGAACTGAAGCTTTCTTT.

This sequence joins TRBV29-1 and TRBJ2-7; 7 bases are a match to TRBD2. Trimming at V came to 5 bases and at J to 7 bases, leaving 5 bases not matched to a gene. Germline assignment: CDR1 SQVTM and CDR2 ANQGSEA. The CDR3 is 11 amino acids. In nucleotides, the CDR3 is TGCAGCGTTCGGCGGGAGTCTGAGCAGTACTTC. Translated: CSVRRESEQYF.

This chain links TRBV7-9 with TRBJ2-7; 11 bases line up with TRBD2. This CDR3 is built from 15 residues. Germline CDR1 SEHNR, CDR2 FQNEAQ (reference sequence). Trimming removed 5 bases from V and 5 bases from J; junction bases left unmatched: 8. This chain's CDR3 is CASSAPLAGGDEQYF. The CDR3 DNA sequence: TGTGCCAGCAGCGCCCCCCTAGCGGGAGGAGACGAGCAGTACTTC.

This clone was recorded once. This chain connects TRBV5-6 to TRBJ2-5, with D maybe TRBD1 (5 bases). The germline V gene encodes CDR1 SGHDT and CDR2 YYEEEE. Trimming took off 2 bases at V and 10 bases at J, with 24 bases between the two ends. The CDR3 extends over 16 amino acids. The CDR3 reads CASSFGANARPVDQYF. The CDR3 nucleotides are TGTGCCAGCAGCTTTGGGGCAAACGCTAGACCGGTGGACCAGTACTTC.

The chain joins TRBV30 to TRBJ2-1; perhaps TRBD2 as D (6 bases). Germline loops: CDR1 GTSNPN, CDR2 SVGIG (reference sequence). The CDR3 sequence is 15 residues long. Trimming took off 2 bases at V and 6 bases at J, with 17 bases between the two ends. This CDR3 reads CAWSTGDAGGNEQFF. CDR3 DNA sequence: TGTGCCTGGAGTACGGGGGACGCTGGGGGCAATGAGCAGTTCTTC.

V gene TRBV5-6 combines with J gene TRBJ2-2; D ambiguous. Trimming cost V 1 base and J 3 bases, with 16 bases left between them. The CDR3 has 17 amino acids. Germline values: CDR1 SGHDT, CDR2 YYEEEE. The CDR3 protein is CASSLPSKGVYTGELFF. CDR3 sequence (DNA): TGTGCCAGCAGCTTGCCAAGCAAAGGAGTGTACACCGGGGAGCTGTTTTTT.

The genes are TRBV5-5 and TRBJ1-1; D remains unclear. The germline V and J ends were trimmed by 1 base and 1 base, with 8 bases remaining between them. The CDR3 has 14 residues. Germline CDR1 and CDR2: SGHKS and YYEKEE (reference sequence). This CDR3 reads CASSLYEGNTEAFF. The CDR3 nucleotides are TGTGCCAGCAGCTTGTATGAGGGGAACACTGAAGCTTTCTTT. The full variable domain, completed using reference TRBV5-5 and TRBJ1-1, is DAGVTQSPTHLIKTRGQQVTLRCSPISGHKSVSWYQQVLGQGPQFIFQYYEKEERGRGNFPDRFSARQFPNYSSELNVNALLLGDSALYLCASSLYEGNTEAFFGQGTRLTVV.

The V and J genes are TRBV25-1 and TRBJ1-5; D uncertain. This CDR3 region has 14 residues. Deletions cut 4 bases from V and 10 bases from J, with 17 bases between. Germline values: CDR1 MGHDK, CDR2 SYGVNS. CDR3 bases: TGTGCCAGCAGTGGAGGCTCGGGTTTGGTACCCCAGCATTTT. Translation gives CASSGGSGLVPQHF.

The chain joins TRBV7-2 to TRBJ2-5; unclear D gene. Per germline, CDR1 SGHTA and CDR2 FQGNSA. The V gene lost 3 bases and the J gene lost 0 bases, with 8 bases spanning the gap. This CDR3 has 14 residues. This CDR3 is CASSLSVYQETQYF. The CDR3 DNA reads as TGTGCCAGCAGCTTGTCCGTGTACCAAGAGACCCAGTACTTC. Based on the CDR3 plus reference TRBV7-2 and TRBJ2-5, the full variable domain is GAGVSQSPSNKVTEKGKDVELRCDPISGHTALYWYRQSLGQGLEFLIYFQGNSAPDKSGLPSDRFSAERTGGSVSTLTIQRTQQEDSAVYLCASSLSVYQETQYFGPGTRLLVL.

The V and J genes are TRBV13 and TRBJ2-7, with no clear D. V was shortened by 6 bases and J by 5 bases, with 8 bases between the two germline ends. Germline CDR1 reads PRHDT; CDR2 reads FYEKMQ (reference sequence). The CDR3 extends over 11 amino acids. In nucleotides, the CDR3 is TGTGCCAGCAGTCCCTCTAACGAGCAGTACTTC. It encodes CASSPSNEQYF.

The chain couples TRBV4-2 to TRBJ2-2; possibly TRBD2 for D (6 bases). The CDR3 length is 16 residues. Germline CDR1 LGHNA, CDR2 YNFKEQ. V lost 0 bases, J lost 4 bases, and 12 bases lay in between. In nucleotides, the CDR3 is TGTGCCAGCAGCCAAGAACTCGCGGGGCGCACCGGGGAGCTGTTTTTT. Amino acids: CASSQELAGRTGELFF.

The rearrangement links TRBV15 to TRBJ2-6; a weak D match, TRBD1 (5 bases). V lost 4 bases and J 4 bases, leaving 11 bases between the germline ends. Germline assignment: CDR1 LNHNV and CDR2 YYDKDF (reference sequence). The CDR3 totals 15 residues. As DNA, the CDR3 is TGTGCCACCAGCAAAAGGGGAACCGGGGCCAACGTCCTGACTTTC. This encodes CATSKRGTGANVLTF.